The 5 T cell receptor beta chains in this list originate from one sample, sequenced in a study of somatic mutations in cytotoxic T cells in rheumatoid arthritis. The method was immunoSEQ multiplex PCR; TCRdb's version includes in-frame clones alone and lacks a portion of them. The sample has around 18,000 clones, 75% to 90% seen once. Sample: CD8+ T cells sorted from blood. The source is an adult with rheumatoid arthritis.

This clone was observed once. The chain couples TRBV2 to TRBJ2-7; D is uncertain. This CDR3 region has 11 residues. Germline CDR1 is SNHLY and CDR2 is FYNNEI. V lost 5 bases and J lost 4, with 6 bases in between. CDR3 sequence: CASSRGYEQYF. In DNA, the CDR3 is TGTGCCAGCAGTAGAGGTTACGAGCAGTACTTC.

The chain joins TRBV4-1 to TRBJ2-7; unclear D gene. V was shortened by 0 bases and J by 8 bases, with 11 bases between the two germline ends. The CDR3 runs to 13 residues. Germline V CDR1 and CDR2: MGHRA, YSYEKL. The CDR3 sequence: CASSQENGYQQYF. In nucleotides, the CDR3 is TGCGCCAGCAGCCAAGAAAACGGTTACCAGCAGTACTTC.

The chain uses TRBV9 and TRBJ2-1; 7 bases match TRBD1. The CDR3 contains 16 residues. The germline V gene encodes CDR1 SGDLS and CDR2 YYNGEE. The V segment lost 4 bases and the J segment 0 bases; nucleotides outside the gene matches: 7. As DNA, the CDR3 is TGTGCCAGCAGCCCTAGGGACAGCCTCTCCTACAATGAGCAGTTCTTC. Protein product: CASSPRDSLSYNEQFF. Looking up the rest from reference TRBV9 and TRBJ2-1 gives the full variable domain: DSGVTQTPKHLITATGQRVTLRCSPRSGDLSVYWYQQSLDQGLQFLIQYYNGEERAKGNILERFSAQQFPDLHSELNLSSLELGDSALYFCASSPRDSLSYNEQFFGPGTRLTVL.

This chain links TRBV27 with TRBJ2-7; 10 positions agree with TRBD1. J lost 6 bases, V lost 2 bases, and 7 bases had no gene match. There are 15 residues in the CDR3. Germline V gene lookup returns CDR1 MNHEY and CDR2 SMNVEV (reference sequence). CDR3 in DNA: TGTGCCAGCAGTTTAAGGAGACAGGGGGCCTCCGAGCAGTACTTC. Protein sequence: CASSLRRQGASEQYF.

As DNA, the CDR3 is TGTGCCAGCAGTTTTGGGGGCGAGCAGTACTTC. Its translation: CASSFGGEQYF. The chain joins TRBV28 to TRBJ2-7; D tentatively fits TRBD1 or TRBD2 (5 bases each). With 3 bases removed from V and 6 bases from J, the gap between germline ends came to 6 bases. In germline, CDR1 is MDHEN, CDR2 SYDVKM. The CDR3 totals 11 residues. The variable domain in full, completed from reference TRBV28 and TRBJ2-7, reads DVKVTQSSRYLVKRTGEKVFLECVQDMDHENMFWYRQDPGLGLRLIYFSYDVKMKEKGDIPEGYSVSREKKERFSLILESASTNQTSMYLCASSFGGEQYFGPGTRLTVT.